This T cell receptor beta chain was retrieved from a study of T-cell memory formation after mild COVID-19. Notes on this clonotype: Its target is not known.

Study-wide results and caveats: Most CD4+ clones that shrank were in CM and EM, while CD8+ ones turned up in EMRA.

The 5'RACE method, run with constant-segment primers, produced TCR alpha and TCR beta cDNA libraries (carrying sample barcodes and UMIs). TCRdb re-called the 5' RACE reads through MiXCR, storing one row per CDR3 protein. The table lists 45,000 to 55,000 distinct CDR3 sequences, over 8.5% of them singletons, with 12% in the top ten. The length of the CDR3 is 14 residues. Germline CDR1 reads LNHDA; CDR2 reads SQIVND (reference sequence). The trim removed 3 bases at V and 4 bases at J, leaving 4 bases unmatched. Sequenced: PBMCs or a T cell subset sorted from them (not recorded which). The chain recombines TRBV19 with TRBJ2-3; 7 bases line up with TRBD1. This clonotype originated in an adult woman who had mild COVID-19 (a few samples of this study predate the infection). Cell type and time point are not known. The CDR3 nucleotides read TGTGCCAGTAGTATTGACAGGGATGCAGATACGCAGTATTTT. Its protein is CASSIDRDADTQYF.